This passage covers 21 T cell receptor beta chains from one sample sequenced in a study of cytomegalovirus exposure and HLA in healthy donors. 60 Vbeta and 13 Jbeta primers were used in PCR. Clones were read by immunoSEQ multiplex PCR, and TCRdb kept only the in-frame ones, dropping some. Among approximately 90,000 clones, about 60% were seen once, and the ten largest hold roughly 6%. The sequenced sample consisted of PBMCs. The receptors here all came from a woman between 25 and 40 years old in good health and CMV-seronegative.

The chain recombines TRBV5-6 with TRBJ2-5; the match to TRBD1 covers 7 bases. The better agreement between TRBJ2-7 and the DNA end casts doubt on the J call. CDR3 length: 14 amino acids. Germline V lookup: CDR1 SGHDT, CDR2 YYEEEE. The CDR3 here is CASTNPGQPYEQYF. CDR3 in DNA: TGTGCCAGCACTAACCCGGGACAGCCCTACGAGCAGTACTTC.

V usage is TRBV10-2 and J usage is TRBJ1-3; 8 positions agree with TRBD1. Germline lookup yields CDR1 WSHSY and CDR2 SAAADI. This CDR3 is built from 16 residues. Trimming removed 0 bases from V and 0 bases from J; junction bases left unmatched: 1. Here the CDR3 DNA reads TGCGCCAGCAGTGAGTCGACAGGGGTCTCTGGAAACACCATATATTTT. Translating it yields CASSESTGVSGNTIYF.

As DNA, the CDR3 is TGTGCCAGCAGTGCCCGGACAGGGAGTTATGAAAAACTGTTTTTT. Amino acid sequence: CASSARTGSYEKLFF. The V and J genes are TRBV6-5 and TRBJ1-4; 8 nucleotides agree with TRBD1. V dropped 5 bases and J dropped 6; count of bases not matched to a gene: 8. This CDR3 has 15 amino acids. Germline assignment: CDR1 MNHEY and CDR2 SVGAGI.

This chain uses TRBV11-3 with TRBJ2-5; 8 bases map to TRBD1. After removal of 1 base from V and 5 bases from J, the junction contained 9 bases not matched to a gene. The CDR3 sequence is 16 residues long. The V gene's germline CDR1 is SGHNT and CDR2 YENEEA. CDR3 sequence reads: CASSLGGQGVGETQYF. In nucleotides, the CDR3 is TGTGCCAGCAGCTTAGGAGGACAGGGCGTCGGCGAGACCCAGTACTTC.

This clone was counted only a few times. The CDR3 loop is CASSSREAQYF. The CDR3 region has the DNA TGTGCCAGCAGTTCCCGTGAGGCCCAGTACTTC. This rearrangement joins TRBV28 to TRBJ2-5; D gene unclear. Per germline, CDR1 MDHEN and CDR2 SYDVKM. CDR3 length: 11 residues. Between the trimmed V and J ends, which lost 4 bases and 9 bases, there was a span of 9 bases.

V is TRBV19 and J is TRBJ2-7; TRBD2 matches at 8 bases. V trimming: 6 bases; J trimming: 4 bases; junction bases outside the gene matches: 11. Germline V gene lookup returns CDR1 LNHDA and CDR2 SQIVND (reference sequence). The CDR3 sequence is 15 residues long. DNA for the CDR3: TGTGCCAGTAGAGAGGCGGGGGGCCAATTATACGAGCAGTACTTC. Residues: CASREAGGQLYEQYF. Filled out from reference TRBV19 and TRBJ2-7, the complete variable domain reads DGGITQSPKYLFRKEGQNVTLSCEQNLNHDAMYWYRQDPGQGLRLIYYSQIVNDFQKGDIAEGYSVSREKKESFPLTVTSAQKNPTAFYLCASREAGGQLYEQYFGPGTRLTVT.

This clone showed up just a few times. The chain carries TRBV5-1 and TRBJ1-2; the D gene is possibly TRBD1 (5 bases). The CDR3 consists of 12 residues. Germline CDR1 is SGHRS and CDR2 is YFSETQ. Trimming took off 4 bases at V and 6 bases at J, with 10 bases between the two ends. The CDR3 reads CASSATGDGYTF. CDR3 sequence (DNA): TGCGCCAGCAGCGCAACAGGCGATGGCTACACCTTC.

The chain combines TRBV6-5 with TRBJ2-5, with 7 bases fitting TRBD1. The J call may be in error: the DNA end matches TRBJ2-7 better. The CDR3 has 14 amino acids. CDR1 and CDR2 from the germline V gene are MNHEY and SVGAGI. The CDR3 loop is CASSSRDRSYEQYF. The CDR3 DNA reads as TGTGCCAGCAGTAGCCGGGACAGATCCTACGAGCAGTACTTC.

The chain links TRBV29-1 to TRBJ2-7; D gene unclear. Trimming left V 0 bases short and J 3 bases short, with 9 bases between. Germline values: CDR1 SQVTM, CDR2 ANQGSEA. CDR3 size: 13 residues. In DNA, the CDR3 is TGCAGCGTTGAAGATGTGGCCCGCTACGAGCAGTACTTC. Amino acids: CSVEDVARYEQYF.

The V and J genes are TRBV5-1 and TRBJ1-3, with D tentatively TRBD1 (6 bases). The CDR3 has 16 residues. Per germline, CDR1 SGHRS and CDR2 YFSETQ. V gave up 4 bases and J gave up 1 base, with 15 bases separating them. The CDR3 region is CASSTSDRLSGNTIYF. The CDR3 nucleotides read TGCGCCAGCAGCACTTCCGACAGGCTATCTGGAAACACCATATATTTT. Full variable domain (outside the CDR3, taken from reference TRBV5-1 and TRBJ1-3): KAGVTQTPRYLIKTRGQQVTLSCSPISGHRSVSWYQQTPGQGLQFLFEYFSETQRNKGNFPGRFSGRQFSNSRSEMNVSTLELGDSALYLCASSTSDRLSGNTIYFGEGSWLTVV.

V gene TRBV11-2 combines with J gene TRBJ1-1; TRBD1 matches 9 bases. The trim removed 3 bases at V and 5 bases at J, leaving 7 bases unmatched. CDR3 size: 15 residues. Germline V gene sequence: CDR1 SGHAT, CDR2 FQNNGV. In nucleotides, the CDR3 is TGTGCCAGCAGCTTGGACAGGGGTTTAGGAACTGAAGCTTTCTTT. This sequence encodes CASSLDRGLGTEAFF.

The chain has TRBV10-2 and TRBJ2-5; D is unresolved. The germline gives CDR1 WSHSY, CDR2 SAAADI. The V and J ends lost 7 bases and 5 bases respectively, with 11 bases between them. The CDR3 has 12 amino acids. The CDR3 nucleotides read TGCGCCAGCACCCCCCGACTGGAGACCCAGTACTTC. Translated: CASTPRLETQYF.

The chain recombines TRBV10-3 with TRBJ1-1, with 7 bases lining up with TRBD1. The CDR3 runs to 15 residues. With 4 bases clipped from V and 2 bases from J, the junction kept 7 bases outside the gene matches. From germline, CDR1 is ENHRY and CDR2 SYGVKD. The CDR3 loop is CAISGTGAANTEAFF. In DNA, the CDR3 is TGTGCCATCAGTGGAACAGGGGCGGCCAACACTGAAGCTTTCTTT.

The genes are TRBV7-9 and TRBJ1-2; 7 bases align to TRBD1. This CDR3 is built from 13 residues. Per germline, CDR1 SEHNR and CDR2 FQNEAQ (reference sequence). The J segment lost 8 bases and the V segment lost 8 bases, leaving 11 bases of the junction unmatched. The CDR3 loop reads CASDEGARRGYTF. DNA for the CDR3: TGTGCCAGCGACGAGGGGGCTCGTCGAGGCTACACCTTC.

This chain connects TRBV19 to TRBJ2-1; D is possibly TRBD1 (6 bases). V was pared by 5 bases and J by 1 base, with 12 bases between. The germline CDR1 and CDR2 sequences are LNHDA and SQIVND (reference sequence). The CDR3 loop spans 15 amino acids. CDR3 sequence reads: CASSPATGSYNEQFF. The CDR3, as DNA: TGTGCCAGTAGTCCAGCGACAGGATCCTACAATGAGCAGTTCTTC.

The table lists this clone with a few counts. The rearrangement links TRBV5-4 to TRBJ1-3, with D possibly being TRBD1 (6 bases). The CDR3 has 13 amino acids. The V and J ends lost 4 bases and 4 bases respectively, with 9 bases between them. Germline V lookup: CDR1 SGHNT, CDR2 YYREEE (reference sequence). CDR3 sequence: CASSLTGGNTIYF. CDR3 nucleotide sequence: TGTGCCAGCAGCCTAACAGGGGGAAACACCATATATTTT.

This clone has only a few counts. The chain combines TRBV7-9 with TRBJ1-4, with 7 bases that match TRBD1. The junction had 12 bases not matched to a gene; V was cut back by 5 bases and J by 6 bases. This CDR3 is 16 amino acids long. The germline V gene has CDR1 SEHNR and CDR2 FQNEAQ (reference sequence). CDR3 sequence (DNA): TGTGCCAGCAGCCCAGGACAGGTCGCGAGCTATGAAAAACTGTTTTTT. This encodes CASSPGQVASYEKLFF. The full variable domain, rest sourced from reference TRBV7-9 and TRBJ1-4, is DTGVSQNPRHKITKRGQNVTFRCDPISEHNRLYWYRQTLGQGPEFLTYFQNEAQLEKSRLLSDRFSAERPKGSFSTLEIQRTEQGDSAMYLCASSPGQVASYEKLFFGSGTQLSVL.

The V gene is TRBV19, the J gene TRBJ2-2; D is unclear. This CDR3 has 13 residues. Germline V gene lookup returns CDR1 LNHDA and CDR2 SQIVND (reference sequence). V was cut by 2 bases and J by 5 bases, with 6 bases left in between. CDR3 sequence (DNA): TGTGCCAGTAGTATAAGTACAACCGGGGAGCTGTTTTTT. This gives the protein CASSISTTGELFF.

This clone was recorded only once. The chain recombines TRBV5-6 with TRBJ2-5, with D possibly being TRBD2 (5 bases). The DNA end is a closer match to TRBJ2-7, so the J assignment may be wrong. Germline CDR1 SGHDT, CDR2 YYEEEE. This CDR3 spans 13 amino acids. The CDR3 DNA is TGTGCCAGCAGCTTTCCGGGAACCTACGAGCAGTACTTC. Translation: CASSFPGTYEQYF.

V and J are TRBV28 and TRBJ1-1; the D is unclear. Trimming shortened V by 7 bases and J by 0 bases, and 6 bases separated the two germline ends. The CDR3 spans 12 residues. Germline lookup yields CDR1 MDHEN and CDR2 SYDVKM. The CDR3 DNA reads as TGTGCCAGCAAGGCGGTGAACACTGAAGCTTTCTTT. Translated: CASKAVNTEAFF.

This chain connects TRBV6-5 to TRBJ2-7; 8 bases map to TRBD1. The CDR3 is 14 amino acids. Germline-derived CDR1 and CDR2 are MNHEY and SVGAGI. The junction had 7 bases not matched to a gene; V was cut back by 6 bases and J by 3 bases. CDR3 region: CASSYAGQGYEQYF. CDR3 nucleotides: TGTGCCAGCAGCTACGCTGGACAGGGCTACGAGCAGTACTTC.